The source of this T cell receptor (beta chain) is a study of OX40 agonist ivuxolimab in advanced cancers. Study-level information: Cancers in dose escalation were hepatocellular, melanoma, renal cell and head and neck. General study results and limits: At 0.1 to 3.0 mg/kg and by week 6, CD4+ and CD8+ T cells in the blood had expanded clonally.

TCRdb keeps only in-frame clones here, not all; method: immunoSEQ multiplex PCR. The sample carries tens of thousands of clones, approximately 85% recorded once. Per germline, CDR1 MNHEY and CDR2 SMNVEV (reference sequence). The CDR3 length is 16 residues. Losses at the gene ends were 6 bases for V and 2 bases for J; bases not matched to a gene: 12. A remark on this clone: The antigen remains unidentified.

The source material was CD4+ or CD8+ T cells sorted from blood, sampled in a trial of the OX40 agonist ivuxolimab. The source of this sequence is an adult with an advanced solid tumor such as melanoma, head and neck, liver or kidney cancer. V gene TRBV27 combines with J gene TRBJ2-5; 7 bases fit TRBD1. The CDR3 sequence: CASSRDPGQKQETQYF. As DNA, the CDR3 is TGTGCCAGCAGCAGGGACCCGGGACAGAAACAAGAGACCCAGTACTTC.